The present T cell receptor beta chain was sequenced within a study of shared clonotypes between healthy human individuals. The study, taken as a whole, reports: Sequencing depth was a factor that was expected to affect clonotype sharing among donors.

The input for sorted-subset replicate PCRs was 150 to 200 ng DNA, around 27,000 T cell genomes. Data came from immunoSEQ multiplex PCR; TCRdb stores just in-frame clones and leaves some out. The profile shows some 2.1 million clones, roughly 95% of them singletons. CD45RO-negative, CCR7-positively selected cells formed the naive CD8 fraction, excluding terminally differentiated effector memory CD45RA+ cells. All donors were Caucasian adults living in Nashville, Tennessee. A single count supports this clone. Its specificity is unknown. Germline V gene lookup returns CDR1 MNHEY and CDR2 SMNVEV (reference sequence). The CDR3 contains 16 residues. V gave up 6 bases and J gave up 6 bases; unmatched junction bases: 17.

The specimen sequenced was naive CD8+ T cells from PBMCs. The receptor was isolated from a man aged 18 to 35 in good health. Some clones in this sample may be carry-over from other donors' samples. This chain joins TRBV27 and TRBJ2-7; 7 positions match TRBD1. This CDR3 reads CASRSSGQGVLGEQYF. CDR3 DNA sequence: TGTGCCAGCAGATCCAGTGGCCAGGGGGTCCTGGGCGAGCAGTACTTC.